The entry below gives a single T cell receptor beta chain sequence along with its context. Its antigen is not known. CDR1 is MGHDK and CDR2 is SYGVNS in the germline V gene. The CDR3 spans 15 residues. The sample comes from a study of monozygotic twins with inflammatory bowel disease. General study points: It was not supported that a single strong signal or clonotype was associated with IBD.

Molecular identifiers with 6-nucleotide sample barcodes were added during cDNA synthesis via template switching. cDNA for TCRalpha and TCRbeta was amplified by nested PCRs of roughly 16 then about 10 cycles. TCRdb re-analyzed the 5' RACE reads; it lists each CDR3 protein once, without DNA. Reported are approximately 400,000 distinct CDR3 sequences; the ten largest clones contain 2% to 2.5%. This TCR was sampled from a human donor with ulcerative colitis or Crohn's disease, or a healthy co-twin of an affected twin (not recorded which). This chain links TRBV25-1 with TRBJ2-5; without DNA, the TCRdb call of TRBD1 cannot be checked. Sequencing was carried out using blood. The CDR3 loop reads CASTLGQGFGETQYF.